Listed here are 5 T cell receptor beta chains from one sample, sequenced in a study of cytotoxic CD8 clonotypes in ibrutinib-treated CLL. This table comes from immunoSEQ multiplex PCR, and its TCRdb copy is limited to in-frame clones, with some not included. The sample lists about 85,000 clones; roughly 77% were seen once. The sample in question was PBMCs, obtained after 12 months of ibrutinib treatment. These receptors all come from a human donor with chronic lymphocytic leukemia.

V and J are TRBV13 and TRBJ2-7; 7 bases match TRBD2. V lost 4 bases to trimming and J lost 4 bases; unmatched junction nucleotides: 7. Looked up from germline, CDR1 is PRHDT and CDR2 is FYEKMQ (reference sequence). The CDR3 has 14 residues. The DNA for the CDR3 is TGTGCCAGCAGCTGGACGTCTAGCGGTTACGAGCAGTACTTC. Its protein is CASSWTSSGYEQYF.

The gene calls are TRBV6-5 and TRBJ2-5, with D uncertain. CDR3 length equals 14 residues. V lost 6 bases and J lost 2, with 13 bases in between. Germline-derived CDR1 and CDR2 are MNHEY and SVGAGI. CDR3 sequence (DNA): TGTGCCAGCAGCCCAATGGGTTCGCAAGAGACCCAGTACTTC. Translating it yields CASSPMGSQETQYF.

This chain uses TRBV6-4 with TRBJ1-1, with TRBD1 as a possible D gene (6 bases). Germline V CDR1 and CDR2: MRHNA, SNTAGT. This CDR3 contains 14 residues. Trimming pared 6 bases from V and 4 bases from J, leaving 15 bases between. The CDR3 coding sequence is TGTGCCAGCAGGGACGCACAGGGTTCCACTGAAGCTTTCTTT. Translated, it gives CASRDAQGSTEAFF.

In its sample, this clone was seen a few times. The rearrangement links TRBV7-2 to TRBJ1-4; D ambiguous. Trimming took 1 base from V and 5 from J, leaving 11 bases between them. Looked up from germline, CDR1 is SGHTA and CDR2 is FQGNSA. The CDR3 totals 15 residues. The CDR3 region is CASSLGSVPNEKLFF. The CDR3 DNA reads TGTGCCAGCAGCTTAGGGTCGGTCCCGAATGAAAAACTGTTTTTT.

The chain is built from TRBV7-7 and TRBJ2-2, with D hard to call. Trimming shortened V by 1 base and J by 4 bases, and 4 bases separated the two germline ends. Germline values: CDR1 SSHAT, CDR2 FNYEAQ (reference sequence). The CDR3 has 13 residues. The CDR3 spells CASSLVPTGELFF. The DNA for the CDR3 is TGTGCCAGCAGCTTAGTCCCCACCGGGGAGCTGTTTTTT.